Presented here are 13 T cell receptor beta chains from one specimen sequenced in a study of T cells expressing NK-cell markers. Using the 5' RACE reads, TCRdb records one entry per CDR3 protein without DNA. This sample's table has about 410,000 distinct CDR3 sequences. The source material was blood T cells: a sorted CD56 or NKG2C T cell subset, CD4+ or CD8+ T cells, or bulk PBMC T cells (not recorded which). Receptors were obtained from a woman aged 45-65 years in good health.

V and J are TRBV5-1 and TRBJ2-5; TCRdb proposes TRBD2, but this gene call is untestable without DNA. Germline CDR1 is SGHRS and CDR2 is YFSETQ. The CDR3 is 14 amino acids. CDR3 sequence: CASSGWTSPETQYF.

The J gene is TRBJ2-1, the V gene TRBV11-2; with no DNA, the TCRdb D assignment of TRBD1 cannot be verified. Germline V gene lookup returns CDR1 SGHAT and CDR2 FQNNGV. The CDR3 runs 15 residues. The CDR3 region is CASSWDRDPYNEQFF.

This chain joins TRBV12-3 or TRBV12-4 and TRBJ2-7; the D call of TRBD2 rests on TCRdb alone, since no DNA is present to check it. The CDR3 extends over 15 amino acids. The CDR3 sequence: CASSWGGPPFKEQYF.

This chain connects TRBV5-1 to TRBJ1-4; without DNA, the TCRdb call of TRBD1 cannot be checked. This CDR3 spans 15 amino acids. Germline CDR1 reads SGHRS; CDR2 reads YFSETQ. The CDR3 protein is CASSLVGVTNEKLFF.

The rearrangement joins TRBV6-5 to TRBJ2-7; TCRdb selects TRBD1, and the lack of DNA leaves this call unchecked. Germline CDR1 is MNHEY and CDR2 is SVGAGI. The CDR3 is made up of 15 amino acids. CDR3 region: CASSYSGGIRNEQYF.

The rearrangement uses TRBV15 and TRBJ2-5; the D call from TCRdb, TRBD2, cannot be confirmed without DNA. Germline V gene data show CDR1 as LNHNV and CDR2 as YYDKDF (reference sequence). This CDR3 is 15 amino acids long. The chain's CDR3 is CATSSQPGLVETQYF.

The chain links TRBV11-3 to TRBJ2-5; TCRdb names TRBD1, which stays unverified in the absence of DNA. The CDR3 length is 17 residues. Germline CDR1 is SGHNT and CDR2 is YENEEA. CDR3 protein: CASSSRLDRGVRETQYF.

The chain employs TRBV9 and TRBJ2-1. Per germline, CDR1 SGDLS and CDR2 YYNGEE. The CDR3 loop spans 13 amino acids. CDR3 protein: CASSVVGVGEQFF.

The rearrangement joins TRBV12-3 or TRBV12-4 to TRBJ1-3. The CDR3 has 15 residues. CDR3 region: CASKLKVNPGNTIYF.

The chain recombines TRBV2 with TRBJ2-5; TCRdb indicates TRBD1, and absent DNA this call remains unverified. This CDR3 contains 15 residues. Germline-derived CDR1 and CDR2 are SNHLY and FYNNEI. The CDR3 is CASRPPYLTDETQYF.

J is TRBJ1-1 and V is TRBV7-9. CDR3 length: 18 amino acids. Germline V gene data show CDR1 as SEHNR and CDR2 as FQNEAQ (reference sequence). The CDR3 loop is CASSSLTNRERGGLEAFF.

The V call is TRBV20-1, the J call TRBJ1-1; the D call from TCRdb, TRBD1, cannot be confirmed without DNA. Germline-derived CDR1 and CDR2 are DFQATT and SNEGSKA (reference sequence). The CDR3 is 13 residues long. This chain's CDR3 is CSAPVPGFPEAFF.

The chain is built from TRBV5-5 and TRBJ1-2; TCRdb's D gene call, TRBD1, goes unchecked for lack of DNA. This CDR3 contains 13 residues. Germline lookup yields CDR1 SGHKS and CDR2 YYEKEE (reference sequence). CDR3 loop: CASSLDGIYGYTF.